The TCR beta chain described here comes from a study of blood T cell repertoires in COVID-19. The wider study: In each case, the material was cDNA or gDNA derived from T cells, B-cell-depleted T cells, or PBMCs.

TCRdb keeps only in-frame clones here, not all; method: immunoSEQ multiplex PCR. The sample lists roughly 170,000 clones; 79% were seen once. Per germline, CDR1 SNHLY and CDR2 FYNNEI. The CDR3 runs to 15 residues. J gave up 10 bases and V 4 bases, and 11 bases lay outside the gene matches. Seattle-derived patients entered the study during active infection and were followed longitudinally. The sequence was obtained from a woman aged 60-75 years with COVID-19, enrolled during active disease. The rearrangement uses TRBV2 and TRBJ2-1; TRBD2 matches 9 bases. Sequencing was done on a sample of peripheral blood. The CDR3 nucleotides are TGTGCCAGCAGTGGCGGGGTAGCGGGAGAAGGGGAGCAGTTCTTC. It yields the protein CASSGGVAGEGEQFF. Full variable domain (rest looked up from reference TRBV2 and TRBJ2-1): EPEVTQTPSHQVTQMGQEVILRCVPISNHLYFYWYRQILGQKVEFLVSFYNNEISEKSEIFDDQFSVERPDGSNFTLKIRSTKLEDSAMYFCASSGGVAGEGEQFFGPGTRLTVL.